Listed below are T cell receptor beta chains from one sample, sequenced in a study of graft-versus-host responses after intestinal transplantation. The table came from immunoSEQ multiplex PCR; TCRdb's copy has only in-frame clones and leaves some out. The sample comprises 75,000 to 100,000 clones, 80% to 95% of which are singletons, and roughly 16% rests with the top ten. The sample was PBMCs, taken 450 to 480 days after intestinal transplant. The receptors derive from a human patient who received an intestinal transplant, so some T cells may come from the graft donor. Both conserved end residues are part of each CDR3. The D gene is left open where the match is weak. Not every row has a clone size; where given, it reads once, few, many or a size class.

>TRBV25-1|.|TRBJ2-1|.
CASGRRGPLSDEQFF
TGTGCCAGCGGCCGGAGGGGGCCCCTTTCGGATGAGCAGTTCTTC
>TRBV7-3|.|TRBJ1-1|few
CASSASRTEEAFF
TGTGCCAGCAGCGCCTCGAGGACAGAAGAAGCTTTCTTT
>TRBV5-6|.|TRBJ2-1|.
CASSLASRQGRGNEQFF
TGTGCCAGCAGCTTGGCATCTCGGCAGGGAAGGGGCAATGAGCAGTTCTTC
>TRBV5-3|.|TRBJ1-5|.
CANKPEDRNQPQHF
TGTGCGAACAAGCCCGAGGACAGAAATCAGCCCCAGCATTTT
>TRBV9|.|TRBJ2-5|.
CASSREDRRETQYF
TGTGCCAGCAGCAGGGAGGACAGACGGGAGACCCAGTACTTC
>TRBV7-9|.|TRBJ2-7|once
CASNRGETDHEQYF
TGTGCCAGCAACCGTGGGGAGACTGACCACGAGCAGTACTTC
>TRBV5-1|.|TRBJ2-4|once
CASSLDGTRANIQYF
TGCGCCAGCAGCTTGGACGGGACCCGGGCGAACATTCAGTACTTC
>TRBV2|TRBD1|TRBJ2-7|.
CATRTGYEQYF
TGTGCCACCCGGACAGGGTACGAGCAGTACTTC
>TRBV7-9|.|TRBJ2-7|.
CASSRGQPYEQYF
TGTGCCAGCAGCCGAGGACAGCCCTACGAGCAGTACTTC
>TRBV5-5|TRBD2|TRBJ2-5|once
CASSPRTSTQETQYF
TGTGCCAGCAGCCCAAGGACTAGCACGCAAGAGACCCAGTACTTC
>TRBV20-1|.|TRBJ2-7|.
CSARVAARRF
TGCAGTGCTAGGGTCGCAGCGCGAAGATTC
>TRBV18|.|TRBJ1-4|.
CASSQGGAEKLFF
TGTGCCAGCTCGCAAGGGGGTGCTGAAAAACTGTTTTTT
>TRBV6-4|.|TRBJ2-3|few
CATSVGSTDTQYF
TGTGCCACTAGCGTCGGTAGCACAGATACGCAGTATTTT
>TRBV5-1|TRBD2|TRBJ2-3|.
CASSLARGGIDTDTQYF
TGCGCCAGCAGCTTGGCCCGGGGGGGTATCGACACAGATACGCAGTATTTT
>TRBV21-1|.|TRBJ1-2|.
CASSAGRPGDGYTF
TGTGCCAGCAGCGCCGGACGGCCCGGGGATGGCTACACCTTC
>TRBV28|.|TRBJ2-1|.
CASSSPQSSYNEQFF
TGTGCCAGCAGTTCACCACAGAGCTCCTACAATGAGCAGTTCTTC
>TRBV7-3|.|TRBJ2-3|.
CASSGGDDTQYF
TGTGCCAGCAGCGGAGGGGACGATACGCAGTATTTT
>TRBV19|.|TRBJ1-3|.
CASSIDISSGNTIYF
TGTGCCAGTAGTATCGACATCAGCTCTGGAAACACCATATATTTT
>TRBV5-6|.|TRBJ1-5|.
CASSFGVAPNQPQHF
TGTGCCAGCAGCTTTGGTGTAGCGCCCAATCAGCCCCAGCATTTT
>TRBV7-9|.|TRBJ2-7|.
CASSRGWEQYF
TGTGCCAGCAGCCGCGGCTGGGAGCAGTACTTC
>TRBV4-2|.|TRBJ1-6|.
CASSQDWAGLDLSPLHF
TGTGCCAGCAGCCAAGATTGGGCAGGACTTGATCTATCACCCCTCCACTTT
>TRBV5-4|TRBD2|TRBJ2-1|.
CASRAGAGGLNEQFF
TGTGCCAGCAGAGCGGGCGCGGGGGGTTTAAATGAGCAGTTCTTC
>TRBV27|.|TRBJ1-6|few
CASSLWGLGNSPLHF
TGTGCCAGCAGTTTGTGGGGGCTCGGTAATTCACCCCTCCACTTT
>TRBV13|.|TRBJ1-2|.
CASSLLFDGYGYTF
TGTGCCAGCAGCTTACTTTTTGATGGCTATGGCTACACCTTC
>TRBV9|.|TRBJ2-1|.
CASSREGVGAYNEQFF
TGTGCCAGCAGCCGAGAGGGTGTGGGGGCCTACAATGAGCAGTTCTTC
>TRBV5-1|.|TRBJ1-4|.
CASSLGREGRNEKLFF
TGCGCCAGCAGCTTGGGGCGGGAGGGACGGAATGAAAAACTGTTTTTT
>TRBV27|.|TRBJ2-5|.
CASSLSGETQYF
TGTGCCAGCAGTTTATCGGGGGAGACCCAGTACTTC
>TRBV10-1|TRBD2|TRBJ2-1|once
CASRGLAGVCFPSYNEQFF
TGCGCCAGCAGGGGACTAGCGGGGGTCTGTTTCCCCTCCTACAATGAGCAGTTCTTC
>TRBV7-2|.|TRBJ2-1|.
CASSAGRTYNEQFF
TGTGCCAGCAGCGCGGGACGAACATACAATGAGCAGTTCTTC
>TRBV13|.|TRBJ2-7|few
CASSGPAAGAYEQYF
TGTGCCAGCAGCGGACCTGCTGCAGGGGCCTACGAGCAGTACTTC
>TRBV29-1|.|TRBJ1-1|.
CSVRPGARTEAFF
TGCAGCGTTCGTCCGGGGGCAAGGACTGAAGCTTTCTTT
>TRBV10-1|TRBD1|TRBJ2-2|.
CASSEGDSYTGELFF
TGCGCCAGCAGTGAGGGGGACAGTTACACCGGGGAGCTGTTTTTT
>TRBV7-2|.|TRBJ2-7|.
CASSPGVGPYEQYF
TGTGCCAGCAGCCCGGGGGTGGGGCCCTACGAGCAGTACTTC
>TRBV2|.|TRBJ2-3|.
CASSDTGAFTDTQYF
TGTGCCAGCAGTGATACGGGGGCCTTCACAGATACGCAGTATTTT
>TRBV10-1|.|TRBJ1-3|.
CASSARPGNTIYF
TGCGCCAGCAGTGCTCGCCCTGGAAACACCATATATTTT
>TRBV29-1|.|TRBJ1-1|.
CSVEGEAFF
TGCAGCGTTGAGGGTGAAGCTTTCTTT
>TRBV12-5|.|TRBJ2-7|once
CASAPDWYEQYF
TGTGCTAGTGCCCCGGACTGGTATGAGCAGTACTTC
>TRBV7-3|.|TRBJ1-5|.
CASSPDPHQPQHF
TGTGCCAGCAGCCCTGACCCGCATCAGCCCCAGCATTTT
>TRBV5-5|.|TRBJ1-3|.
CASSLIVAGNTIYF
TGTGCCAGCAGCTTGATAGTTGCTGGAAACACCATATATTTT
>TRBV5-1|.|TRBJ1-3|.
CASSLKENSGNTIYF
TGCGCCAGCAGCTTGAAGGAAAACTCTGGAAACACCATATATTTT
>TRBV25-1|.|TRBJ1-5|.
CASSDQGQPQHF
TGTGCCAGCAGTGATCAGGGTCAGCCCCAGCATTTT
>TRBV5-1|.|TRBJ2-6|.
CASSSGSTGANVLTF
TGCGCCAGCAGCTCCGGGTCAACTGGGGCCAACGTCCTGACTTTC
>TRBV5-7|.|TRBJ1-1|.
CARIRAAEAFF
TGTGCCCGCATCAGGGCAGCCGAAGCTTTCTTT
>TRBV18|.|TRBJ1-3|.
CASSPQEGAGNTIYF
TGTGCCAGCTCACCACAGGAGGGGGCTGGAAACACCATATATTTT
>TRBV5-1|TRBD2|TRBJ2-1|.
CASRRISGGPGNEQFF
TGCGCCAGCAGGAGAATTAGCGGGGGCCCCGGCAATGAGCAGTTCTTC
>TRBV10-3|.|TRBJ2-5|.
CATGRSQETQYF
TGTGCCACCGGACGGTCCCAAGAGACCCAGTACTTC
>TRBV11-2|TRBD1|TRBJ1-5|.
CASSLGFRGDQPQHF
TGTGCCAGCAGCTTAGGGTTCAGGGGGGATCAGCCCCAGCATTTT
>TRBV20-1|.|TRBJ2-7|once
CSASWRDEQYF
TGCAGTGCTAGTTGGAGGGACGAGCAGTACTTC